The source of this T cell receptor (beta chain) is a study of T cells in Graves' hyperthyroidism and ophthalmopathy. Amplification targeted TCR beta CDR3 regions from RNA transcripts. During a first-round RT-PCR of the TCR CDR3, the HTBI primer set was used. TCRdb called the multiplex PCR reads again in MiXCR, with one record for every CDR3 protein. This sample has hundreds of thousands of distinct CDR3 sequences, with under 60% found just once. Study-wide findings and caveats: Also found in blood were most expanded thyroid clonotypes above 0.001.

Worth noting for this clonotype: Antigen specificity is unknown.

Patients counted as stable if ophthalmopathy did not develop within 18 months. Patients between 18 and 65 years old had hyperthyroidism, newly diagnosed and lasting under 2 months. The CDR3 has 13 amino acids. Germline V lookup: CDR1 MRHNA, CDR2 SNTAGT. Trimming took 6 bases from V and 8 from J, leaving 14 bases between them. This clonotype was sampled from a woman aged 18-35 years with Graves' hyperthyroidism. Specimen: peripheral blood or thyroid tissue (not recorded which). The chain has TRBV6-4 and TRBJ1-5; D unresolved. CDR3 nucleotides: TGTGCCAGCAGCCAGACCCCCTTTGAGCCCCAGCATTTT. Translating gives CASSQTPFEPQHF.